A single sample is the source of the 12 T cell receptor beta chains below, sequenced in a study of T cell repertoires in ileal Crohn's disease. Using immunoSEQ multiplex PCR, the repertoire was profiled, and TCRdb retains in-frame clones only, with some absent. This sample has approximately 27,000 clones, with 81% found just once. Sequencing was performed on ileal tissue. Receptor source: an adult with Crohn's disease.

V gene TRBV4-1 combines with J gene TRBJ2-7; no firm D call. This CDR3 contains 12 residues. V lost 8 bases and J 3 bases, leaving 11 bases between the germline ends. CDR1 is MGHRA, CDR2 YSYEKL, per germline. CDR3 in amino acids: CASGELHYEQYF. The CDR3 bases are TGCGCCAGCGGAGAACTTCACTACGAGCAGTACTTC.

The V call is TRBV30, the J call TRBJ1-1, with unresolved D. Trimming shortened V by 3 bases and J by 0 bases, and 8 bases separated the two germline ends. The germline gives CDR1 GTSNPN, CDR2 SVGIG (reference sequence). The CDR3 is 13 amino acids. The CDR3 here is CAWREGMNTEAFF. The DNA of the CDR3 is TGTGCCTGGAGAGAGGGAATGAACACTGAAGCTTTCTTT.

The J gene is TRBJ2-7, the V gene TRBV7-2; no definite D call. CDR3 length: 13 residues. Germline CDR1 reads SGHTA; CDR2 reads FQGNSA. V was cut by 1 base and J by 6 bases, with 10 bases left in between. CDR3 residues: CASSLVTTPEQYF. CDR3 bases: TGTGCCAGCAGCTTAGTAACTACGCCCGAGCAGTACTTC.

This chain links TRBV19 with TRBJ2-7, with 10 positions matching TRBD1. Unmatched junction bases numbered 14, after V lost 3 bases and J lost 6 bases. Germline V gene sequence: CDR1 LNHDA, CDR2 SQIVND (reference sequence). This CDR3 is 17 amino acids long. CDR3 sequence reads: CASSIAMGTGEGSEQYF. CDR3 DNA: TGTGCCAGTAGTATTGCTATGGGGACAGGGGAAGGCTCCGAGCAGTACTTC.

In this sample, this clone turned up a few times. The rearrangement joins TRBV6-4 to TRBJ1-1; TRBD1 is a possible D gene (5 bases). Trimming left V 4 bases short and J 1 base short, with 7 bases between. This CDR3 comprises 13 residues. The germline V gene encodes CDR1 MRHNA and CDR2 SNTAGT. Here the CDR3 DNA reads TGTGCCAGCAGTGCCAGGGCGAACACTGAAGCTTTCTTT. Protein sequence: CASSARANTEAFF.

V usage is TRBV4-3 and J usage is TRBJ1-6, with D perhaps matching TRBD1 (5 bases). The germline V and J ends were trimmed by 0 bases and 11 bases, with 14 bases remaining between them. Germline CDR1 LGHNA, CDR2 YSLEER. The CDR3 extends over 15 amino acids. The CDR3 DNA sequence: TGCGCCAGCAGCCAAGATCTGGGAGGGGTTGCACCCCTCCACTTT. Translation: CASSQDLGGVAPLHF.

The V and J genes are TRBV25-1 and TRBJ1-1; the D gene is possibly TRBD1 (5 bases). The CDR3 sequence is 14 residues long. Trimming pared 3 bases from V and 5 bases from J, leaving 13 bases between. Germline-derived CDR1 and CDR2 are MGHDK and SYGVNS. The CDR3 is CASSEAGKRTEAFF. The CDR3, as DNA: TGTGCCAGCAGTGAGGCAGGGAAGAGGACTGAAGCTTTCTTT. The whole variable domain, filled in from reference TRBV25-1 and TRBJ1-1, reads EADIYQTPRYLVIGTGKKITLECSQTMGHDKMYWYQQDPGMELHLIHYSYGVNSTEKGDLSSESTVSRIRTEHFPLTLESARPSHTSQYLCASSEAGKRTEAFFGQGTRLTVV.

This clone came up once. The chain uses TRBV5-1 and TRBJ2-3, with TRBD2 as a possible D gene (5 bases). V lost 0 bases and J lost 4, with 6 bases in between. CDR3 length: 13 amino acids. CDR1 is SGHRS and CDR2 is YFSETQ in the germline V gene. DNA for the CDR3: TGCGCCAGCAGCTTGGTGAGGGCAGATACGCAGTATTTT. It codes for CASSLVRADTQYF. The full variable domain, with the rest looked up from reference TRBV5-1 and TRBJ2-3, is KAGVTQTPRYLIKTRGQQVTLSCSPISGHRSVSWYQQTPGQGLQFLFEYFSETQRNKGNFPGRFSGRQFSNSRSEMNVSTLELGDSALYLCASSLVRADTQYFGPGTRLTVL.

The chain uses TRBV7-2 and TRBJ2-5; 9 positions agree with TRBD1. Germline V gives CDR1 SGHTA, CDR2 FQGNSA. The CDR3 runs to 16 residues. J lost 6 bases, V lost 1 base, and 9 bases had no gene match. The CDR3 spells CASSLGQGQGIKTQYF. CDR3 nucleotides: TGTGCCAGCAGCTTAGGCCAGGGACAGGGAATAAAGACCCAGTACTTC.

The V gene is TRBV4-3, the J gene TRBJ2-7, with a possible D match to TRBD1 (7 bases). The germline CDR1 and CDR2 sequences are LGHNA and YSLEER. V shed 2 bases and J shed 2 bases, with 19 bases lying between them. The CDR3 has 17 amino acids. The CDR3 region is CASSQNIPQGEAYEQYF. The CDR3 nucleotides are TGCGCCAGCAGCCAAAATATCCCCCAGGGGGAGGCCTACGAGCAGTACTTC.

The V gene is TRBV5-1, the J gene TRBJ2-5, with D perhaps matching TRBD1 (6 bases). CDR1 is SGHRS and CDR2 is YFSETQ in the germline V gene. Trimming took off 4 bases at V and 9 bases at J, with 10 bases between the two ends. This CDR3 has 11 amino acids. CDR3: CASSEQGAQYF. DNA for the CDR3: TGCGCCAGCAGCGAACAGGGCGCCCAGTACTTC.

The chain joins TRBV5-1 to TRBJ1-2; 10 bases align to TRBD1. Trimming at V came to 4 bases and at J to 5 bases, leaving 20 bases not matched to a gene. This CDR3 has 19 amino acids. Per germline, CDR1 SGHRS and CDR2 YFSETQ. The DNA for the CDR3 is TGCGCCAGCAGCAGAGCGCCCCGGGACAGGGGTTCCCTCAGTTATGGCTACACCTTC. Translating it yields CASSRAPRDRGSLSYGYTF.